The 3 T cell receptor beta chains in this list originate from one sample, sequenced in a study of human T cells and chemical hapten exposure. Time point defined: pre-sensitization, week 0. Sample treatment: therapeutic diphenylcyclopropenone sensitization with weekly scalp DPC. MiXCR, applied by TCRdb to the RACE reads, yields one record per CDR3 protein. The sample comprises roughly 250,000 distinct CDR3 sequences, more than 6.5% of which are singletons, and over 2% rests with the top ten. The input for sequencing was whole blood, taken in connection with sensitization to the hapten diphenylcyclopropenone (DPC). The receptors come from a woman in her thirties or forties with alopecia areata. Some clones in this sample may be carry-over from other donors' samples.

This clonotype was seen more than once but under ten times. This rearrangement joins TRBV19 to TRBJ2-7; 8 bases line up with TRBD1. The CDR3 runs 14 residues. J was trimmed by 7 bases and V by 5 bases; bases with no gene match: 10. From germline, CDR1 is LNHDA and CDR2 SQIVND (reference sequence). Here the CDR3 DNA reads TGTGCCAGTAGTGGGACAGGATCGGTAGGGGAGCAGTACTTC. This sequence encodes CASSGTGSVGEQYF.

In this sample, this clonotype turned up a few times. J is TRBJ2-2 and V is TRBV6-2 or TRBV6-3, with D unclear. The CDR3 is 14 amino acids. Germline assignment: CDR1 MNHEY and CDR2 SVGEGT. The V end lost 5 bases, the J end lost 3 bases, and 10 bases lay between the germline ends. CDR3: CASSEPSHTGELFF. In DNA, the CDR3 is TGTGCCAGCAGTGAGCCATCCCACACCGGGGAGCTGTTTTTT.

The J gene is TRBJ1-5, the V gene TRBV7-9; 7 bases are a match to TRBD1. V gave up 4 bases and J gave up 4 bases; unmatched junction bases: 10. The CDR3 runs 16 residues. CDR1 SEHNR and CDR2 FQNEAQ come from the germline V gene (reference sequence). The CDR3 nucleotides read TGTGCCAGCAGCTGGGACAGCCTGATAGCAAATCAGCCCCAGCATTTT. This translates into CASSWDSLIANQPQHF.